This TCR beta chain originates from a study of blood T cells in healthy people across ages. Study-level findings and limits: Long-lived donors had more naive CD4+ cells and higher diversity than aged donors.

In its sample, this clonotype was seen a few times. What it binds is unknown. Combining a sample-barcoded 5' primer with a J-beta primer mix, a second PCR ran for 7 to 11 cycles. TCRdb re-called the 5' RACE reads through MiXCR, storing one row per CDR3 protein. Seen here are hundreds of thousands of distinct CDR3 sequences, around 50% observed once, and the top ten hold 20% to 30%. Extractions gave at least 5 micrograms of total RNA per sample. Germline loops: CDR1 SQVTM, CDR2 ANQGSEA. Deletions cut 4 bases from V and 1 base from J, with 11 bases between. This CDR3 contains 13 residues. V is TRBV29-1 and J is TRBJ2-7; a possible D gene is TRBD2 (6 bases). This receptor was obtained from a middle-aged man in good health. What was sequenced was blood. CDR3 DNA sequence: TGCAGCGTTGGCGCGGGGAGGTCCTACGAGCAGTACTTC. Amino acid sequence: CSVGAGRSYEQYF.